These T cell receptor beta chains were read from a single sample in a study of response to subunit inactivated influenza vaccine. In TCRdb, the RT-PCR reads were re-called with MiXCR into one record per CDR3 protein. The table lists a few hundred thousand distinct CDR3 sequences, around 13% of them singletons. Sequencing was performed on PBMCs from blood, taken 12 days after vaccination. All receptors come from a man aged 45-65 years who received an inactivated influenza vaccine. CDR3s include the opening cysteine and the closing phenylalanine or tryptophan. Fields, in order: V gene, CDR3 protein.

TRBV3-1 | CASSPSSRRNTGELFF
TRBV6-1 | CASTRGGMDNEQFF
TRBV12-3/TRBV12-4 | CASSLKLAGPLGVLFF
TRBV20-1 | CSARGSGGASDTQYF
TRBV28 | CASNSDNEQYF
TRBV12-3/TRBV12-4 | CASSLDGETQYF
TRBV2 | CASSEKGRGPDEKLFF
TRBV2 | CASRSLRKNNEQFF
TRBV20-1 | CSVKRTREGGYTF
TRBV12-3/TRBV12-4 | CASSLATGRESYF
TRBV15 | CATSTQGGGGTQYF
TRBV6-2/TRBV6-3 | CASRPPLAGGREQYF
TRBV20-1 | CSARGLAGGYEQFF
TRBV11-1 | CASSQNSGTLRGGELFF
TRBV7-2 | CASSLPLAGGGSVYEQYF
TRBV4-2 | CASSHLTVSTPSGANVLTF
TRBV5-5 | CASSPDGTGYGYTF
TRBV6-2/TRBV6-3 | CASNDRRNQPQHF
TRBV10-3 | CAISETRVQPQHF
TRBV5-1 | CASSFGSGLAGNEQFF
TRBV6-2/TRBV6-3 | CASSRQGLLYEQYF
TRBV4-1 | CASSQGAGRGAQETQYF
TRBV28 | CASTRPGNTIYF
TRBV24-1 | CATSDTSGANVLTF
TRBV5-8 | CASSFGSASYNEQFF
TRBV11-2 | CASSSTGPGTGNTIYF
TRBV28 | CASSSRDRQAYEQYF
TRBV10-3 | CAISESRGVGNQPQHF
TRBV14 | CASRGYNSPLHF
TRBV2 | CASKRAETKVNEKLFF
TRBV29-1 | CSVDGVSTYNEQFF
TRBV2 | CASKDSLGDEKLFF
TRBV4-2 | CASSHGTSGGWGDEQFF
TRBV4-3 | CASSQDLAGATYNEQFF
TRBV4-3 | CASSQDHGTVAKNIQYF
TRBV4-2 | CASSQEGPSSGGAGTQYF
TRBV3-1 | CASSQGDRGSYGYTF
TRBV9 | CASSVDRGQQFF
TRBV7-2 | CASSPGSGGRTGELFF
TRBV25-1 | CASSEPRAADTQYF
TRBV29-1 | CSAQGGGSEKLFF
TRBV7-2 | CASSLDSRSGELFF
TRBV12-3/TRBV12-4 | CASRSTSGGGNEQYF
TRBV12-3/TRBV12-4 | CASSNVVGGYTF
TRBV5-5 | CASSLWSNQPQHF
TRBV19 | CASRRRGLQETQYF
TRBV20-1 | CSAKVSGLAYTDTQYF
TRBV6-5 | CASSYSPGHYGYTF
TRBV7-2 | CASSPAGAPTYEQYF
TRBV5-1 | CASSLGFAGRRIGELFF
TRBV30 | CAWRLGNTIYF
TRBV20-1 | CSASTGAQAKNIQYF
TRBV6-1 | CASSEGGQGTGELFF
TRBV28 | CASSSHSNYGYTF